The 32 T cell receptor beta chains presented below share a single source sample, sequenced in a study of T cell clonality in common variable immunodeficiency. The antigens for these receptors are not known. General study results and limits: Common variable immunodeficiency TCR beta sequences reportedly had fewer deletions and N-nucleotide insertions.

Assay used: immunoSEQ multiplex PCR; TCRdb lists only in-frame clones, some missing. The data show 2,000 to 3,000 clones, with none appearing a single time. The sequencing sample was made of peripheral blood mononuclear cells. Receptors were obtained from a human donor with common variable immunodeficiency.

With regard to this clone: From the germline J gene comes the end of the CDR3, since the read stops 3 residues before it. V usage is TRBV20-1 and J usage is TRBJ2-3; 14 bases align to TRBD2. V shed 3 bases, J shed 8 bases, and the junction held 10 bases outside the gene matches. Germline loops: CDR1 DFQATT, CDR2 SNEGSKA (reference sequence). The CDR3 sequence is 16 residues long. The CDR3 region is CSASPSGTSGRGTQYF. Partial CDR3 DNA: TGCAGTGCTAGTCCATCCGGGACTAGCGGGAGAGGTACG.

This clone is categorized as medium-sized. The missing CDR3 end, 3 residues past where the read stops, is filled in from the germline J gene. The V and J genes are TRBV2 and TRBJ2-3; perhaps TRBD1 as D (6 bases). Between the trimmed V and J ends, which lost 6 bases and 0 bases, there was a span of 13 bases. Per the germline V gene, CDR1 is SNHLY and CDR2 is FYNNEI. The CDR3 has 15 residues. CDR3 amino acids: CASRPTGSSTDTQYF. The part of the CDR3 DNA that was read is TGTGCCAGCAGACCCACAGGGTCTAGCACAGATACG.

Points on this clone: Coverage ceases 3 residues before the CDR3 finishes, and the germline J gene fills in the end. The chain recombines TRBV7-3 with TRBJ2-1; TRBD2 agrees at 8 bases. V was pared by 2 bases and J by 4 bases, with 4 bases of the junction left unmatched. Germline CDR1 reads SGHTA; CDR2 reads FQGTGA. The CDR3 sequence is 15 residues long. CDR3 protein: CASSLGLAKYNEQFF. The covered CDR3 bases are TGTGCCAGCAGCTTAGGACTAGCAAAATACAATGAG.

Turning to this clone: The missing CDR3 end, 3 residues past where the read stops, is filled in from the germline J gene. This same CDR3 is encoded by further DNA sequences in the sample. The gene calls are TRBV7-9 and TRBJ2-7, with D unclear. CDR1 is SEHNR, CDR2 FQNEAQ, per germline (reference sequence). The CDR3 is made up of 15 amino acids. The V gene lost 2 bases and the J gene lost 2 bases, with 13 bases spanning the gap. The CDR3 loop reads CASSLSGHPAYEQYF. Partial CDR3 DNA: TGTGCCAGCAGCTTATCAGGTCACCCCGCCTACGAG.

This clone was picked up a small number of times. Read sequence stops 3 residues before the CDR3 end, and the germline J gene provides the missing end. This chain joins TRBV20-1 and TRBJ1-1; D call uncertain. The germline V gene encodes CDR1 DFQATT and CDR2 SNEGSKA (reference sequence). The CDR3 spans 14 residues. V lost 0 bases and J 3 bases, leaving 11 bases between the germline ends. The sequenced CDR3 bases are TGCAGTGCTAGAGAGCAGGTATGGCACACTGAA. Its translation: CSAREQVWHTE. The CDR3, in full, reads CSAREQVWHTEAFF.

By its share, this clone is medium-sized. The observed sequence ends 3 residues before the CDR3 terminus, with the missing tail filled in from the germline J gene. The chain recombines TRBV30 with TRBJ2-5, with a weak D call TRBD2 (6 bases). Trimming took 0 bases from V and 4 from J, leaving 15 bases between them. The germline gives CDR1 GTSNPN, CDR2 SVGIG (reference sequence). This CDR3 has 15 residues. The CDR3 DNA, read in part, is TGTGCCTGGAGTGTACAATCGCGGGGTGTAGAGACC. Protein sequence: CAWSVQSRGVET. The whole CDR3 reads CAWSVQSRGVETQYF.

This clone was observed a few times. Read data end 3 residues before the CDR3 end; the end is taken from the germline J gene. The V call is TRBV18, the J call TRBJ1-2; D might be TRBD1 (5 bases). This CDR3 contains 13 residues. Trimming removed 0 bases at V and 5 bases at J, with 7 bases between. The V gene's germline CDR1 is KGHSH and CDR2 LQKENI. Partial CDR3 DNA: TGTGCCAGCTCACCACCGGGGGGATATGGC. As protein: CASSPPGGYG. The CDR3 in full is CASSPPGGYGYTF.

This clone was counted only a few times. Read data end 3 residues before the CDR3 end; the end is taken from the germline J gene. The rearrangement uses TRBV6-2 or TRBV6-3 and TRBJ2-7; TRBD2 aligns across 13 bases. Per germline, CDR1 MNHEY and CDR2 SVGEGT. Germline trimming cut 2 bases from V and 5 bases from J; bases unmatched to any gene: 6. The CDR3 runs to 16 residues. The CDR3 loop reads CASSYSLLAGGNEQYF. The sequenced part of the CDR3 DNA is TGTGCCAGCAGTTACAGCCTACTAGCGGGAGGGAACGAG.

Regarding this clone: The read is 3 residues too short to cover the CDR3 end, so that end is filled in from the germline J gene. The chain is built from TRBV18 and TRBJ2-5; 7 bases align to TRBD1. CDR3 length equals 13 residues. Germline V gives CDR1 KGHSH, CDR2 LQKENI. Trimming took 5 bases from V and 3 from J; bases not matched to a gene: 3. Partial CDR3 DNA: TGTGCCAGCTCATCTGGACAGGAAGAGACC. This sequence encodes CASSSGQEET. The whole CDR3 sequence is CASSSGQEETQYF.

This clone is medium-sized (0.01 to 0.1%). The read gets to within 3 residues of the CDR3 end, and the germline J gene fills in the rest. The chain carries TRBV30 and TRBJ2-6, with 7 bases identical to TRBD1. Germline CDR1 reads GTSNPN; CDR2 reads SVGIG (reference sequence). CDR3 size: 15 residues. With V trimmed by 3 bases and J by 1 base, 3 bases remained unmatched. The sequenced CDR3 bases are TGTGCCTGGAGAATGACAGGGTCTGGGGCCAACGTC. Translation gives CAWRMTGSGANV. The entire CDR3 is CAWRMTGSGANVLTF.

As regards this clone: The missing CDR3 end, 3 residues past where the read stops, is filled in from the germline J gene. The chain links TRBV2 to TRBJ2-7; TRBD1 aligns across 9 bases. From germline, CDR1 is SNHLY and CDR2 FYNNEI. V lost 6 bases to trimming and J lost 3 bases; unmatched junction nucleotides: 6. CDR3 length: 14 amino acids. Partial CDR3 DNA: TGTGCCAGCAGCCGGGACAGGGCGGACTACGAG. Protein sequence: CASSRDRADYE. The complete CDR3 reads CASSRDRADYEQYF.

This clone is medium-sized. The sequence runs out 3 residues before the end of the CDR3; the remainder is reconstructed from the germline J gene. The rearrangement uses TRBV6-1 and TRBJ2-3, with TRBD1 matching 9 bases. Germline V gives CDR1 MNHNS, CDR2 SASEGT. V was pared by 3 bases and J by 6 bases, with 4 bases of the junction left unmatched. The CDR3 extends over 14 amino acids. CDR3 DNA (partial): TGTGCCAGCAGTGACTACAGGGGGCTGGATACG. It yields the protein CASSDYRGLDT. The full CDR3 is CASSDYRGLDTQYF.

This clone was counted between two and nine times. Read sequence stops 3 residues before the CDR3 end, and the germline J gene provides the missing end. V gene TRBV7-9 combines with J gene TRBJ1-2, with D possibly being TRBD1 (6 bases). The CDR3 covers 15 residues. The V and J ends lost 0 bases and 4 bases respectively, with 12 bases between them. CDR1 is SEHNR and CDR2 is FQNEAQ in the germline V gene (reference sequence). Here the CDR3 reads CASSLADSPSYGYTF. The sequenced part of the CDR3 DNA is TGTGCCAGCAGCTTAGCGGACAGTCCCAGCTATGGC.

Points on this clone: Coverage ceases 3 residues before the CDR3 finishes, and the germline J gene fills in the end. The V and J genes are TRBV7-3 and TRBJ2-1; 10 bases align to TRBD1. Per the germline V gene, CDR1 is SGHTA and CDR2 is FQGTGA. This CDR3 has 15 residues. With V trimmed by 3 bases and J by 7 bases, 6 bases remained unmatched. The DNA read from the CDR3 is TGTGCCAGCAGCTTGACAGGGGGCGTTAAAAATGAG. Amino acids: CASSLTGGVKNE. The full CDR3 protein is CASSLTGGVKNEQFF.

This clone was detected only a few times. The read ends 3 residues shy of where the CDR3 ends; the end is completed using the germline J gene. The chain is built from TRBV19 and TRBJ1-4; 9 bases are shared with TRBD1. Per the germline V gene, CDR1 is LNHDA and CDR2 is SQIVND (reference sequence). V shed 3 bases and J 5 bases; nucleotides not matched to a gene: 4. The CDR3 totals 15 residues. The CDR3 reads CASSIGTGSNEKLFF. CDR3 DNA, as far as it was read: TGTGCCAGTAGTATCGGGACAGGGTCAAATGAAAAA.

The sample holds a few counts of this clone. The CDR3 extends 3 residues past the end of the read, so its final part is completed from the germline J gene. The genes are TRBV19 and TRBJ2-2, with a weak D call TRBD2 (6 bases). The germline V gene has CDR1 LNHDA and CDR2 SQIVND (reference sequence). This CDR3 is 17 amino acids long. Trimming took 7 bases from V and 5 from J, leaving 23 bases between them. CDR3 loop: CASTRLRDQRVTGELFF. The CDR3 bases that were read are TGTGCCAGTACTCGCCTACGGGATCAGCGGGTTACCGGGGAG.

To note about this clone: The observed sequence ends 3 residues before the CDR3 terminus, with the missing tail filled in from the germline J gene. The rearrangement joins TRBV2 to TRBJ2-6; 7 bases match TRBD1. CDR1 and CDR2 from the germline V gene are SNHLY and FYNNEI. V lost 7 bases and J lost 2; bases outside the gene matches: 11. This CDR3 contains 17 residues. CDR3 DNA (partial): TGTGCCAGCAAGGTAGACAGGGAAACCCCTGGGGCCAACGTC. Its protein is CASKVDRETPGANV. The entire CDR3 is CASKVDRETPGANVLTF.

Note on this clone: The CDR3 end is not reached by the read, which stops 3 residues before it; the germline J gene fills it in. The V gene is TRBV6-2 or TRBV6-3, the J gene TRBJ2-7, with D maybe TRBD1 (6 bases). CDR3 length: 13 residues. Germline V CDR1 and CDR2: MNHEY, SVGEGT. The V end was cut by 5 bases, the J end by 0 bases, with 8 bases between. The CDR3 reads CASSQDSSYEQYF. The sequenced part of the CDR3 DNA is TGTGCCAGCAGTCAGGACAGCTCCTACGAG.

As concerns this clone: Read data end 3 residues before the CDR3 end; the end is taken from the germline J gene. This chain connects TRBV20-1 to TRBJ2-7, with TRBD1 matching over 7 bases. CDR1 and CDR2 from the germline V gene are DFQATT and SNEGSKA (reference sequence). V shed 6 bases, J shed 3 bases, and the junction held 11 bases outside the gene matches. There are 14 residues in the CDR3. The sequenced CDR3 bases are TGCAGTGCCCCAAATGACAGGGCTCGCTACGAG. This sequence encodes CSAPNDRARYE. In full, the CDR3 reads CSAPNDRARYEQYF.

CDR3: CASSLKGSYEQYF. The DNA read from the CDR3 is TGTGCCAGCAGCTTAAAGGGCTCCTACGAG. The V call is TRBV7-9, the J call TRBJ2-7; D unclear. The read falls 3 residues short of the CDR3 end, and the missing part is taken from the germline J gene. The CDR3 sequence is 13 residues long. Germline-derived CDR1 and CDR2 are SEHNR and FQNEAQ (reference sequence). V lost 2 bases, J lost 0 bases, and 5 bases lay in between.

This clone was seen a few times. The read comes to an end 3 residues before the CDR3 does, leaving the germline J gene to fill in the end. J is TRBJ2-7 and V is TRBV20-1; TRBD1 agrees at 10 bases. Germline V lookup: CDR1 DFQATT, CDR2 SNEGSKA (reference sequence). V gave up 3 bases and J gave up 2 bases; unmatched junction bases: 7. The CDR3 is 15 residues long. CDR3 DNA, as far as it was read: TGCAGTGCTAGTTCCAGGGACAGGGGCACCTACGAG. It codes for CSASSRDRGTYE. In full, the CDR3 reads CSASSRDRGTYEQYF.

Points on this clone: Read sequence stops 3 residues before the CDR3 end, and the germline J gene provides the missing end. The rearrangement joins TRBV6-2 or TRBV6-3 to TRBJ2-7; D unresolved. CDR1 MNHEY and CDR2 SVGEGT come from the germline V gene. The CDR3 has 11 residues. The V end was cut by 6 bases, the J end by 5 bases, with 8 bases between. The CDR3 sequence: CASRQVHEQYF. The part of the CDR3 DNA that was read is TGTGCCAGCAGACAAGTCCACGAG.

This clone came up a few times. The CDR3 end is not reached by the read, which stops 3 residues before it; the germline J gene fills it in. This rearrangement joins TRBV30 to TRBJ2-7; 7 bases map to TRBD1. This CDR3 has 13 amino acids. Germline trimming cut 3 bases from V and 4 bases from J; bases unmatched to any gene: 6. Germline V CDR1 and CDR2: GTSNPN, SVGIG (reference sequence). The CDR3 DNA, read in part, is TGTGCCTGGAGCCGAGACAGGGTGTACGAG. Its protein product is CAWSRDRVYE. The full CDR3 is CAWSRDRVYEQYF.

CDR3 amino acids: CASSLVVGQGGEQYF. The CDR3 DNA, read in part, is TGTGCCAGCAGCTTAGTAGTAGGACAGGGGGGCGAG. This rearrangement joins TRBV7-9 to TRBJ2-7; 10 nucleotides match TRBD1. Read sequence stops 3 residues before the CDR3 end, and the germline J gene provides the missing end. The CDR3 is 15 residues long. Trimming took 1 base from V and 6 from J; bases not matched to a gene: 6. The germline V gene encodes CDR1 SEHNR and CDR2 FQNEAQ (reference sequence). Looking up the rest from reference TRBV7-9 and TRBJ2-7 gives the full variable domain: DTGVSQNPRHKITKRGQNVTFRCDPISEHNRLYWYRQTLGQGPEFLTYFQNEAQLEKSRLLSDRFSAERPKGSFSTLEIQRTEQGDSAMYLCASSLVVGQGGEQYFGPGTRLTVT.

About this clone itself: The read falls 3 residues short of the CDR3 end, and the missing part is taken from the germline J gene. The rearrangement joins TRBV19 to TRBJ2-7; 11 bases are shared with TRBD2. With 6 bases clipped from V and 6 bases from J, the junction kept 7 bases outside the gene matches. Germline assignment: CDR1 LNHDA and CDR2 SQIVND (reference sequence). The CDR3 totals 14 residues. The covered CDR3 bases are TGTGCCAGTAGAGTAGCGGGAGGGCCGGGCGAG. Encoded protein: CASRVAGGPGE. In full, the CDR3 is CASRVAGGPGEQYF.

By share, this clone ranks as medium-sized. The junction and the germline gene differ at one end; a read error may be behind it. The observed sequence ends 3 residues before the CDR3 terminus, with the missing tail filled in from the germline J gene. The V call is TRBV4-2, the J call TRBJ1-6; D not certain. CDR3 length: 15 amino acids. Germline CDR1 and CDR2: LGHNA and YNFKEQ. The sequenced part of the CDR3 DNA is TGCGCCAGCAGCCAAGATAGGGCCTCAAATTCACCC. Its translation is CASSQDRASNSP. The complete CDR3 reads CASSQDRASNSPLHF.

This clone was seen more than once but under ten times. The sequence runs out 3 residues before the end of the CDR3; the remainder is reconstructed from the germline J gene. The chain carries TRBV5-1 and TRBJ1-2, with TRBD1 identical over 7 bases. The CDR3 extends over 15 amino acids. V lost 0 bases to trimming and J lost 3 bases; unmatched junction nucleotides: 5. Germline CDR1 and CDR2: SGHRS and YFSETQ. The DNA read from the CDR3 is TGCGCCAGCAGCTTGGCGGGACAGAGAGACTATGGC. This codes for CASSLAGQRDYG. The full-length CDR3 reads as CASSLAGQRDYGYTF.

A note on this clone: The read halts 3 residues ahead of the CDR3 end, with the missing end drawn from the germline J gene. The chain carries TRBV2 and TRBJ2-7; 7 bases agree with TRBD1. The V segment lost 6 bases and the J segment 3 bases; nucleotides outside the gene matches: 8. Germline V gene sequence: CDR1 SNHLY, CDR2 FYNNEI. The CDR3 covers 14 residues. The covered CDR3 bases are TGTGCCAGCAGAAGGGACAGTACGCACTACGAG. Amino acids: CASRRDSTHYE. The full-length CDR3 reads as CASRRDSTHYEQYF.

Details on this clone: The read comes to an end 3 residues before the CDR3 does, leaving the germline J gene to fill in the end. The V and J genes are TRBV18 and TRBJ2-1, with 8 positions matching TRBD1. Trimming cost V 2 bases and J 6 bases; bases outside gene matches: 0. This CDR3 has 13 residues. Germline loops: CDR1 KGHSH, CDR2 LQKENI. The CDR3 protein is CASSPGQGNEQFF. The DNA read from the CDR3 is TGTGCCAGCTCACCAGGACAGGGCAATGAG.

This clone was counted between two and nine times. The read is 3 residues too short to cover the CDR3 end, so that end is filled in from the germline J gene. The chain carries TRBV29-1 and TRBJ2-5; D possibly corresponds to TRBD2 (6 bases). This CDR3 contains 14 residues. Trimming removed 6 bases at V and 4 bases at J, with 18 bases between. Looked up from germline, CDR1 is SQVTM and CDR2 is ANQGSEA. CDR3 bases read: TGCAGCGTCGGACCAACATTTAGCGGAGAGACC. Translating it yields CSVGPTFSGET. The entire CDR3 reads CSVGPTFSGETQYF.

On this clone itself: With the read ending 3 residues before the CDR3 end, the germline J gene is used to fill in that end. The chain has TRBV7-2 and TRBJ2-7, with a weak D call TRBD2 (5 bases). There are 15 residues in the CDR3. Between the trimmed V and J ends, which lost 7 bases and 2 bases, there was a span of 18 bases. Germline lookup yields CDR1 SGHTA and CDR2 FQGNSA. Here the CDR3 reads CASKRQVGETYEQYF. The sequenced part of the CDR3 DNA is TGTGCCAGCAAGCGGCAGGTCGGGGAAACCTACGAG.

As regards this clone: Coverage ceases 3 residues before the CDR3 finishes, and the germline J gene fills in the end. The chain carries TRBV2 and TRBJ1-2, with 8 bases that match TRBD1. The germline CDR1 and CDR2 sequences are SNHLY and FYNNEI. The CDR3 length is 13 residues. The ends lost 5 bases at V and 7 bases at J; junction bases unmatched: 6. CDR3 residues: CASSLGQGSGYTF. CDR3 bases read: TGTGCCAGCAGTCTAGGACAGGGTTCTGGC.